The 9 T cell receptor beta chains reported below all come from one sample, sequenced in a study of blood T cell repertoires in COVID-19. The protocol was immunoSEQ multiplex PCR, while the TCRdb copy is restricted to in-frame clones and leaves out a portion. The table includes about 290,000 clones, about 90% detected once. Sequenced: peripheral blood. These receptors were taken from a woman between 25 and 40 years old with COVID-19, enrolled during active disease.

DNA of the CDR3: TGCGCCAGCAGCCAAGGCTCGAGGACAGGGTTGAATCAGCCCCAGCATTTT. It encodes CASSQGSRTGLNQPQHF. J is TRBJ1-5 and V is TRBV4-1; 8 bases align to TRBD1. The CDR3 sequence is 17 residues long. Trimming took 1 base from V and 4 from J; bases not matched to a gene: 9. The germline gives CDR1 MGHRA, CDR2 YSYEKL.

The chain recombines TRBV14 with TRBJ1-5, with D hard to call. Germline CDR1 SGHDN, CDR2 FVKESK. This CDR3 region has 13 residues. V was cut by 4 bases and J by 3 bases, with 7 bases left in between. The CDR3 nucleotides are TGTGCCAGCAGCCGATCAGTCAATCAGCCCCAGCATTTT. It codes for CASSRSVNQPQHF.

The chain employs TRBV24-1 and TRBJ2-5, with 7 bases that match TRBD1. The CDR3 runs 15 residues. The J segment lost 0 bases and the V segment lost 4 bases, leaving 4 bases of the junction unmatched. CDR1 KGHDR and CDR2 SFDVKD come from the germline V gene. CDR3 bases: TGTGCCACCAGTGACTCGACAGGGTACCAAGAGACCCAGTACTTC. Translation: CATSDSTGYQETQYF.

This chain links TRBV6-5 with TRBJ2-7, with D tentatively TRBD1 (5 bases). CDR3 length equals 15 residues. Deletions cut 8 bases from V and 0 bases from J, with 17 bases between. The germline CDR1 and CDR2 sequences are MNHEY and SVGAGI. The CDR3 DNA follows: TGTGCCAGCGCGCAGGGTTCCGCCAGCTCCTACGAGCAGTACTTC. It specifies CASAQGSASSYEQYF.

The V gene is TRBV10-2, the J gene TRBJ1-3; D gene uncertain. The CDR3 is made up of 16 amino acids. The V gene lost 4 bases and the J gene lost 3 bases, with 16 bases spanning the gap. Germline assignment: CDR1 WSHSY and CDR2 SAAADI. The CDR3 is CASSAQFRGGGNTIYF. The CDR3 DNA is TGCGCCAGCAGTGCACAATTCCGGGGAGGTGGAAACACCATATATTTT.

The chain carries TRBV6-1 and TRBJ1-4, with no clear D. Per germline, CDR1 MNHNS and CDR2 SASEGT. There are 16 residues in the CDR3. V shed 1 base and J shed 0 bases, with 9 bases lying between them. The CDR3 DNA follows: TGTGCCAGCAGTGAAGTGTTAGGAGCAACTAATGAAAAACTGTTTTTT. Protein: CASSEVLGATNEKLFF.

The J gene is TRBJ1-5, the V gene TRBV19; 7 positions agree with TRBD1. The junction had 4 bases not matched to a gene; V was cut back by 7 bases and J by 4 bases. The CDR3 is made up of 13 amino acids. Germline V gene data show CDR1 as LNHDA and CDR2 as SQIVND (reference sequence). The DNA for the CDR3 is TGTGCCAGTACCGAACAGGGGAATCAGCCCCAGCATTTT. It yields the protein CASTEQGNQPQHF.

The sample holds a few counts of this clone. The chain joins TRBV20-1 to TRBJ1-4; the D gene is possibly TRBD1 (5 bases). The CDR3 covers 14 residues. The germline CDR1 and CDR2 sequences are DFQATT and SNEGSKA (reference sequence). V gave up 3 bases and J gave up 4 bases, with 12 bases separating them. CDR3 nucleotide sequence: TGCAGTGCTAGTTTGTCAGGGCTTAATGAAAAACTGTTTTTT. This translates into CSASLSGLNEKLFF.

J is TRBJ2-3 and V is TRBV28, with 14 positions matching TRBD2. V was pared by 8 bases and J by 4 bases, with 8 bases of the junction left unmatched. Germline V gene sequence: CDR1 MDHEN, CDR2 SYDVKM. The CDR3 extends over 16 amino acids. Written as DNA, the CDR3 is TGTGCCAGCGTCCTCCCGGGACTAGCGGGGGCAGATACGCAGTATTTT. Translating it yields CASVLPGLAGADTQYF.